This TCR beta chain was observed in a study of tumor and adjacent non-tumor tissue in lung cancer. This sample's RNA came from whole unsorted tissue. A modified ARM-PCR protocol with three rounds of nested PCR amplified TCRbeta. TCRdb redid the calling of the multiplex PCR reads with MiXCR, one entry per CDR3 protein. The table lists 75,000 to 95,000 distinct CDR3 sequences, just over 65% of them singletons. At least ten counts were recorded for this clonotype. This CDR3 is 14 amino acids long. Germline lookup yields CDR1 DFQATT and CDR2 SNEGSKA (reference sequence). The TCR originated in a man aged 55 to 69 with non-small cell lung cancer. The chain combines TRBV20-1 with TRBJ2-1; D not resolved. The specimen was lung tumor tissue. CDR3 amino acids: CSLHPAKKYNEQFF. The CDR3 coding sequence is TGCAGCCTTCACCCGGCAAAAAAGTACAATGAGCAGTTCTTC.